The 9 T cell receptor beta chains listed next were all sequenced from one sample in a study of cytomegalovirus exposure and HLA in healthy donors. Primers for the PCR totalled 60 Vbeta and 13 Jbeta. Clones were read by immunoSEQ multiplex PCR, and TCRdb kept only the in-frame ones, dropping some. The table shows 150,000 to 200,000 clones, with about 84% occurring only once. Sample: PBMCs. These receptors were obtained from a man in his forties or fifties in good health and CMV-seropositive.

CDR3 sequence (DNA): TGTGCCAGCAGTGAAACGAGGGGCAGGGGGAATGAAAAACTGTTTTTT. This codes for CASSETRGRGNEKLFF. The genes are TRBV2 and TRBJ1-4; 7 bases agree with TRBD1. The CDR3 is 16 residues long. Trimming took 2 bases from V and 5 from J; bases not matched to a gene: 8. Germline V gives CDR1 SNHLY, CDR2 FYNNEI. The full variable domain, its missing parts supplied by reference TRBV2 and TRBJ1-4, is EPEVTQTPSHQVTQMGQEVILRCVPISNHLYFYWYRQILGQKVEFLVSFYNNEISEKSEIFDDQFSVERPDGSNFTLKIRSTKLEDSAMYFCASSETRGRGNEKLFFGSGTQLSVL.

V usage is TRBV7-9 and J usage is TRBJ2-7, with 7 positions matching TRBD1. Germline trimming cut 4 bases from V and 2 bases from J; bases unmatched to any gene: 8. The CDR3 is 15 residues long. CDR1 is SEHNR and CDR2 is FQNEAQ in the germline V gene (reference sequence). CDR3 coding DNA: TGTGCCAGCAGCTCGGGACAGACCCATCCCTACGAGCAGTACTTC. This codes for CASSSGQTHPYEQYF.

Details on this clone: The junction departs from the called germline gene at one end, perhaps through a read error. This sequence joins TRBV9 and TRBJ1-1; D not certain. Germline V gene data show CDR1 as SGDLS and CDR2 as YYNGEE. The length of the CDR3 is 12 residues. This CDR3 reads CTSSVTGTEAFF. CDR3 bases: TGTACCAGCAGCGTAACCGGCACTGAAGCTTTCTTT.

The V gene is TRBV28, the J gene TRBJ1-1; 7 bases align to TRBD1. The ends lost 5 bases at V and 6 bases at J; junction bases unmatched: 15. CDR1 and CDR2 from the germline V gene are MDHEN and SYDVKM. CDR3 size: 16 residues. DNA of the CDR3: TGTGCCAGCAGTCCCGGGGGTCTCCAGGGGGGAGCTGAAGCTTTCTTT. Residues: CASSPGGLQGGAEAFF.

In this sample, this clone turned up a few times. The DNA for the CDR3 is TGCGCCAGCCGTCCCGGACAGGGGCCCTACGAGCAGTACTTC. Protein product: CASRPGQGPYEQYF. This chain links TRBV5-1 with TRBJ2-7, with 9 bases identical to TRBD1. The J segment lost 2 bases and the V segment lost 7 bases, leaving 7 bases of the junction unmatched. The CDR3 is made up of 14 amino acids. CDR1 SGHRS and CDR2 YFSETQ come from the germline V gene. Full variable domain (remainder filled in from reference TRBV5-1 and TRBJ2-7): KAGVTQTPRYLIKTRGQQVTLSCSPISGHRSVSWYQQTPGQGLQFLFEYFSETQRNKGNFPGRFSGRQFSNSRSEMNVSTLELGDSALYLCASRPGQGPYEQYFGPGTRLTVT.

The chain links TRBV18 to TRBJ2-7; 7 bases line up with TRBD1. Germline CDR1 reads KGHSH; CDR2 reads LQKENI. The CDR3 totals 15 residues. With 4 bases clipped from V and 4 bases from J, the junction kept 10 bases outside the gene matches. The CDR3 loop reads CASSLGVRGRYEQYF. The CDR3 DNA is TGTGCCAGCTCACTAGGGGTTAGGGGGCGGTACGAGCAGTACTTC.

The rearrangement joins TRBV5-4 to TRBJ1-1, with TRBD1 as a possible D gene (6 bases). V shed 4 bases and J shed 5 bases, with 15 bases lying between them. This CDR3 has 14 residues. CDR1 and CDR2 (germline): SGHNT, YYREEE (reference sequence). CDR3 loop: CASSKGGGLTEAFF. The CDR3 DNA sequence: TGTGCCAGCAGCAAAGGGGGGGGGTTAACTGAAGCTTTCTTT.

V is TRBV4-1 and J is TRBJ2-3, with D possibly being TRBD2 (7 bases). CDR3 length: 14 amino acids. Germline loops: CDR1 MGHRA, CDR2 YSYEKL. V lost 5 bases, J lost 4 bases, and 13 bases lay in between. CDR3 sequence: CASSGGADSDTQYF. In DNA, the CDR3 is TGCGCCAGCAGCGGGGGGGCCGATTCAGATACGCAGTATTTT.

The chain employs TRBV11-2 and TRBJ2-5; TRBD2 matches 9 bases. CDR3 size: 17 residues. Germline lookup yields CDR1 SGHAT and CDR2 FQNNGV. J was trimmed by 5 bases and V by 2 bases; bases with no gene match: 12. CDR3 nucleotide sequence: TGTGCCAGCAGCTTACTTCCGGCGCGGGAGGGCCCTGAGACCCAGTACTTC. Translated, it gives CASSLLPAREGPETQYF.